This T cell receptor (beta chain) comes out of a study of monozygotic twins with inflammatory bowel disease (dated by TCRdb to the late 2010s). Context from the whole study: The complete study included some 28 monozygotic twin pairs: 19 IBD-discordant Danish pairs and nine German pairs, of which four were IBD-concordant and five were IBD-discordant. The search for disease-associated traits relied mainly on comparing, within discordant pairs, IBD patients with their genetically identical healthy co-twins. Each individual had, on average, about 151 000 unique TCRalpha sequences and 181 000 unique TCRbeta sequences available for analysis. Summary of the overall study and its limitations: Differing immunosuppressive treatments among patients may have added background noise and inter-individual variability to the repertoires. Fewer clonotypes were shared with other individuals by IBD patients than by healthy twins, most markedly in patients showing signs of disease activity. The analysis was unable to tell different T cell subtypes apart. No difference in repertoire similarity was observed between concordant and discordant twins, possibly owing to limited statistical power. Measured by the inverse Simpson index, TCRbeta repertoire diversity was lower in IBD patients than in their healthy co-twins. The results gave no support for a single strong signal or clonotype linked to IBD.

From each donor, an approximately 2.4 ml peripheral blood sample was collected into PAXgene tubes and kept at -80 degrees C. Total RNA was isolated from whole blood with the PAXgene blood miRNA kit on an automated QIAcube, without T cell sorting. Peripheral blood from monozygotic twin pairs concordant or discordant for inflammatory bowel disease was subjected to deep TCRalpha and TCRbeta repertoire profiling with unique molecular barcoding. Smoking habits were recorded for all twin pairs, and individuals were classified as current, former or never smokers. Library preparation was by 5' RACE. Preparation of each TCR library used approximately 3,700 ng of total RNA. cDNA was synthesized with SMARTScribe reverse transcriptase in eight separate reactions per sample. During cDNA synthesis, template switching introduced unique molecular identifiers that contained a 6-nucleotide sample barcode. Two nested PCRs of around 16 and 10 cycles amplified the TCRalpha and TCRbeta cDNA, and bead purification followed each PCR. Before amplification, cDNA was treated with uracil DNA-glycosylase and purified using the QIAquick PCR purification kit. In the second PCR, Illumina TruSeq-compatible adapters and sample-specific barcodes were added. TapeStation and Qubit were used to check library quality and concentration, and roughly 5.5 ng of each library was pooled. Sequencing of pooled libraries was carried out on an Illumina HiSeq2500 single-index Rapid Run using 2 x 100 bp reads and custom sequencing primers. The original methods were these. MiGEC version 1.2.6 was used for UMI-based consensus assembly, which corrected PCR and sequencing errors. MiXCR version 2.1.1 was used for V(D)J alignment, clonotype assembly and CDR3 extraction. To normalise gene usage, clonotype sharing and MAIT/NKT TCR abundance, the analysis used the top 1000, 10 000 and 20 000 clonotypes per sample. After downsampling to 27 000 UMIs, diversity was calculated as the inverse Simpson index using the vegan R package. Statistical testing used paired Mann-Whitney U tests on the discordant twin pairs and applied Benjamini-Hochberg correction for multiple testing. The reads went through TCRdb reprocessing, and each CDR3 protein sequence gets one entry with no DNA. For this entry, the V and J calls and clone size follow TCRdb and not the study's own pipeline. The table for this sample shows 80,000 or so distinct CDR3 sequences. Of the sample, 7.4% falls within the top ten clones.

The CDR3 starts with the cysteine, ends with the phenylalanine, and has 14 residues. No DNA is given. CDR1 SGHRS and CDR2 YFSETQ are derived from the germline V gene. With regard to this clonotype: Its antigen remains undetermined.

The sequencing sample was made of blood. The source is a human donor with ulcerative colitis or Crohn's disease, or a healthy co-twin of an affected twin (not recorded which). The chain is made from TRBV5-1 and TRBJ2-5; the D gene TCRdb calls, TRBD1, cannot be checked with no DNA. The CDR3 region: CASRGTGTRETQYF.